The 23 T cell receptor beta chains below all came from one sample that was sequenced in a study of blood T cell repertoires in COVID-19. Here immunoSEQ multiplex PCR was the method, and the copy in TCRdb shows in-frame clones only, minus some. The sample contains about 440,000 clones, roughly 87% of which appear only once. Material for sequencing was PBMCs or T cells enriched from blood (not recorded which). All receptors derive from a woman under 30 with acute COVID-19.

Here the CDR3 DNA reads TGTGCCAGCAGTGGGGGACAGAATGCCTACAATGAGCAGTTCTTC. This encodes CASSGGQNAYNEQFF. The chain recombines TRBV25-1 with TRBJ2-1; TRBD1 aligns across 7 bases. Germline V gene data show CDR1 as MGHDK and CDR2 as SYGVNS. The V and J ends lost 4 bases and 2 bases, in that order; junction bases with no gene match: 5. The CDR3 has 15 amino acids.

The sample holds one count of this clone. The DNA for the CDR3 is TGCGCCAGCAGCGTAACAGGGGGCCGCAATCAGCCCCAGCATTTT. This translates into CASSVTGGRNQPQHF. The gene calls are TRBV5-1 and TRBJ1-5; 9 bases are shared with TRBD1. The CDR3 extends over 15 amino acids. The germline V gene encodes CDR1 SGHRS and CDR2 YFSETQ. Trimming removed 4 bases from V and 2 bases from J; junction bases left unmatched: 4.

The V and J genes are TRBV9 and TRBJ2-1, with 8 bases that match TRBD1. The V gene end was trimmed by 0 bases and the J gene end by 4 bases; junction bases not matched to a gene: 3. The V gene's germline CDR1 is SGDLS and CDR2 YYNGEE. This CDR3 has 15 residues. This chain's CDR3 is CASSVEGQVYNEQFF. The CDR3 DNA reads TGTGCCAGCAGCGTAGAGGGACAGGTATACAATGAGCAGTTCTTC.

The gene calls are TRBV27 and TRBJ1-5; tentative D call: TRBD1 (5 bases). CDR3 length: 14 amino acids. Germline CDR1 reads MNHEY; CDR2 reads SMNVEV (reference sequence). V shed 3 bases and J shed 3 bases, with 9 bases lying between them. CDR3 DNA sequence: TGTGCCAGCAGTTTCAACAGGTTCAATCAGCCCCAGCATTTT. It encodes CASSFNRFNQPQHF.

The CDR3 reads CASSSMDRDEQYF. The CDR3 DNA sequence: TGTGCCAGCAGCTCTATGGACAGGGACGAGCAGTACTTC. The chain uses TRBV5-4 and TRBJ2-7, with TRBD1 matching 8 bases. V gave up 3 bases and J gave up 5 bases; unmatched junction bases: 4. This CDR3 has 13 amino acids. Germline-derived CDR1 and CDR2 are SGHNT and YYREEE (reference sequence).

The rearrangement joins TRBV30 to TRBJ2-5; TRBD2 aligns across 8 bases. Germline loops: CDR1 GTSNPN, CDR2 SVGIG (reference sequence). V shed 2 bases, J shed 5 bases, and the junction held 7 bases outside the gene matches. The CDR3 runs to 14 residues. The CDR3 spells CAWSSGRGLETQYF. The DNA of the CDR3 is TGTGCCTGGAGTAGCGGGAGAGGTCTTGAGACCCAGTACTTC. The whole variable domain, filled in from reference TRBV30 and TRBJ2-5, reads SQTIHQWPATLVQPVGSPLSLECTVEGTSNPNLYWYRQAAGRGLQLLFYSVGIGQISSEVPQNLSASRPQDRQFILSSKKLLLSDSGFYLCAWSSGRGLETQYFGPGTRLLVL.

The chain joins TRBV3-1 (or the pseudogene TRBV3-2) to TRBJ1-2, with D uncertain. V was trimmed by 0 bases and J by 8 bases, leaving 13 bases between them. The germline V gene has CDR1 LGHDT and CDR2 YNNKEL (reference sequence). The CDR3 is 14 residues long. The CDR3 loop is CASSQDPGSGGYTF. In DNA, the CDR3 is TGTGCCAGCAGCCAAGACCCGGGAAGCGGCGGCTACACCTTC.

This clone was seen only once. The chain is built from TRBV28 and TRBJ2-6; D remains unclear. Trimming removed 7 bases at V and 0 bases at J, with 13 bases between. The CDR3 runs to 16 residues. In germline, CDR1 is MDHEN, CDR2 SYDVKM. The CDR3 DNA follows: TGTGCCAGCAACTCACCTCCGGGCTCTGGGGCCAACGTCCTGACTTTC. Amino acid sequence: CASNSPPGSGANVLTF. The complete variable domain, with remaining parts taken from reference TRBV28 and TRBJ2-6, reads DVKVTQSSRYLVKRTGEKVFLECVQDMDHENMFWYRQDPGLGLRLIYFSYDVKMKEKGDIPEGYSVSREKKERFSLILESASTNQTSMYLCASNSPPGSGANVLTFGAGSRLTVL.

The chain employs TRBV12-3 or TRBV12-4 and TRBJ1-2; D unresolved. Trimming removed 3 bases at V and 2 bases at J, with 7 bases between. CDR3 size: 13 residues. In nucleotides, the CDR3 is TGTGCCAGCAGTTTTCAGGCCAACTATGGCTACACCTTC. It is translated as CASSFQANYGYTF.

CDR3 nucleotide sequence: TGTGCCAGCTCACCTTTGGCCGTGGGGACAGCTTATTCACCCCTCCACTTT. Protein: CASSPLAVGTAYSPLHF. The chain carries TRBV18 and TRBJ1-6; 7 bases match TRBD1. CDR1 is KGHSH and CDR2 is LQKENI in the germline V gene. V was clipped by 3 bases and J by 8 bases; unmatched bases: 13. CDR3 size: 17 residues.

V and J are TRBV28 and TRBJ2-7, with 7 bases matching TRBD1. Germline V CDR1 and CDR2: MDHEN, SYDVKM. The CDR3 extends over 14 amino acids. V shed 10 bases and J 7 bases; nucleotides not matched to a gene: 16. The CDR3 DNA reads TGTGCCACCAGAAGGGGGCCGGGGTTGGATGAGCAGTACTTC. Its protein product is CATRRGPGLDEQYF.

This chain uses TRBV2 with TRBJ2-5; 15 positions agree with TRBD2. V was pared by 4 bases and J by 5 bases, with 8 bases of the junction left unmatched. The CDR3 totals 17 residues. CDR1 SNHLY and CDR2 FYNNEI come from the germline V gene. The CDR3 sequence is CASSGTSGGDFDETQYF. For the CDR3, the DNA is TGTGCCAGCAGTGGGACTAGCGGGGGGGATTTCGACGAGACCCAGTACTTC.

The chain employs TRBV7-8 and TRBJ1-1; TRBD1 might be the D (5 bases). The CDR3 extends over 15 amino acids. The ends were cut back, 3 bases at V and 0 bases at J, with 11 bases in the middle. Germline V gene lookup returns CDR1 SGHVS and CDR2 FQNEAQ. The CDR3 sequence: CASSFDTGLNTEAFF. The CDR3 DNA sequence: TGTGCCAGCAGCTTCGACACAGGATTGAACACTGAAGCTTTCTTT.

The chain carries TRBV27 and TRBJ1-6, with 7 bases lining up with TRBD1. The CDR3 is made up of 15 amino acids. The V gene's germline CDR1 is MNHEY and CDR2 SMNVEV (reference sequence). J lost 0 bases, V lost 9 bases, and 5 bases had no gene match. CDR3 amino acids: CASNSGGSYNSPLHF. The CDR3 nucleotides read TGTGCCAGTAACTCAGGGGGCTCCTATAATTCACCCCTCCACTTT.

In this sample, this clone turned up a few times. The identical CDR3 is also encoded by other nucleotide sequences in the sample. The V call is TRBV10-1, the J call TRBJ1-1; D is possibly TRBD1 (6 bases). The germline gives CDR1 WNHNN, CDR2 SYGVQD (reference sequence). Deletions cut 6 bases from V and 0 bases from J, with 8 bases between. This CDR3 has 13 amino acids. The CDR3 sequence: CASRDSLNTEAFF. The CDR3 bases are TGCGCCAGCAGGGACAGCCTGAACACTGAAGCTTTCTTT.

The V call is TRBV28, the J call TRBJ2-5; possibly TRBD1 for D (5 bases). V lost 1 base to trimming and J lost 5 bases, with 11 bases between them. Looked up from germline, CDR1 is MDHEN and CDR2 is SYDVKM. The length of the CDR3 is 14 residues. The CDR3 reads CASSLYDRTETQYF. Written as DNA, the CDR3 is TGTGCCAGCAGTTTATACGACAGAACCGAGACCCAGTACTTC.

The gene calls are TRBV19 and TRBJ1-2, with 12 bases that match TRBD1. J lost 6 bases, V lost 6 bases, and 5 bases had no gene match. The CDR3 loop spans 14 amino acids. Germline CDR1 LNHDA, CDR2 SQIVND (reference sequence). Written as DNA, the CDR3 is TGTGCCAGTAGAGGGACAGGGGGCGAAGATGGCTACACCTTC. Its translation is CASRGTGGEDGYTF.

The chain recombines TRBV7-2 with TRBJ2-3; no clear D gene. CDR3 length equals 14 residues. Germline CDR1 is SGHTA and CDR2 is FQGNSA. Trimming cost V 5 bases and J 2 bases, with 11 bases left between them. In DNA, the CDR3 is TGTGCCAGCAGCCTCAGGTTCTCCACAGATACGCAGTATTTT. Amino acid sequence: CASSLRFSTDTQYF.

The CDR3 reads CASSDKEPNQPQHF. The CDR3 region has the DNA TGTGCCAGCAGTGACAAGGAACCAAATCAGCCCCAGCATTTT. The chain is built from TRBV6-2 or TRBV6-3 and TRBJ1-5; D is ambiguous. Germline CDR1 reads MNHEY; CDR2 reads SVGEGT. V was clipped by 5 bases and J by 4 bases, with 12 bases between them. The CDR3 is 14 amino acids.

V usage is TRBV11-2 and J usage is TRBJ2-3; perhaps TRBD2 as D (5 bases). The CDR3 runs to 15 residues. V was cut by 1 base and J by 0 bases, with 8 bases left in between. CDR1 and CDR2 (germline): SGHAT, FQNNGV. CDR3 nucleotide sequence: TGTGCCAGCAGCTTAGTAGCGTCTAGCACAGATACGCAGTATTTT. Translated, it gives CASSLVASSTDTQYF.

The rearrangement links TRBV5-6 to TRBJ2-1, with D possibly matching TRBD1 (5 bases). V dropped 1 base and J dropped 4 bases, with 12 bases sitting between them. CDR1 is SGHDT and CDR2 is YYEEEE in the germline V gene. This CDR3 contains 15 residues. The CDR3 spells CASSLKGIGYNEQFF. The CDR3 DNA reads as TGTGCCAGCAGCTTGAAGGGGATTGGGTACAATGAGCAGTTCTTC.

The rearrangement uses TRBV19 and TRBJ1-1, with a possible D match to TRBD1 (6 bases). In germline, CDR1 is LNHDA, CDR2 SQIVND (reference sequence). This CDR3 contains 14 residues. V was clipped by 7 bases and J by 5 bases, with 17 bases between them. Here the CDR3 reads CASKRTEGGTEAFF. The CDR3 DNA is TGTGCCAGTAAACGGACGGAGGGGGGGACTGAAGCTTTCTTT.

This chain joins TRBV10-1 and TRBJ2-1; 10 nucleotides align to TRBD2. The CDR3 has 17 residues. The junction had 12 bases not matched to a gene; V was cut back by 3 bases and J by 7 bases. Per germline, CDR1 WNHNN and CDR2 SYGVQD (reference sequence). The DNA for the CDR3 is TGCGCCAGCAGTGAATTGACTAGCGGGCCCCGTGGGAATGAGCAGTTCTTC. Amino acids: CASSELTSGPRGNEQFF.